Following are 5 T cell receptor beta chains from one sample sequenced in a study of OX40 agonist ivuxolimab in advanced cancers. The library relied on the immunoSEQ multiplex PCR assay. Imported from immuneACCESS, the table was reduced by TCRdb to in-frame sequences with V and J called. These copies leave out some clones; in studies compared against another copy, an unresolved V gene accounts for under half, and the cause of the remainder is not known. This sample lists some 65,000 clones; 87% were detected once. Under 3.5% of the sample comes from the top ten. The source was CD4+ or CD8+ T cells sorted from blood, collected in a trial of the OX40 agonist ivuxolimab. Receptor source: an adult with an advanced solid tumor such as melanoma, head and neck, liver or kidney cancer.

The chain combines TRBV27 with TRBJ1-2, with TRBD1 matching over 10 bases. Germline assignment: CDR1 MNHEY and CDR2 SMNVEV (reference sequence). The J segment lost 4 bases and the V segment lost 8 bases, leaving 4 bases of the junction unmatched. This CDR3 region has 13 residues. CDR3 region: CASAWTGGYGYTF. As DNA, the CDR3 is TGTGCCAGCGCCTGGACAGGGGGCTATGGCTACACCTTC.

This chain links TRBV28 with TRBJ1-1; D may be TRBD1 (6 bases). This CDR3 has 15 residues. The V end lost 5 bases, the J end lost 3 bases, and 16 bases lay between the germline ends. The germline V gene has CDR1 MDHEN and CDR2 SYDVKM. CDR3 nucleotide sequence: TGTGCCAGCAGTCCGTACAGGGCTAGGTACACTGAAGCTTTCTTT. This gives the protein CASSPYRARYTEAFF. Using reference TRBV28 and TRBJ1-1 for the parts outside the CDR3, the full variable domain is DVKVTQSSRYLVKRTGEKVFLECVQDMDHENMFWYRQDPGLGLRLIYFSYDVKMKEKGDIPEGYSVSREKKERFSLILESASTNQTSMYLCASSPYRARYTEAFFGQGTRLTVV.

The chain links TRBV7-2 to TRBJ2-3; TRBD2 agrees at 14 bases. Germline lookup yields CDR1 SGHTA and CDR2 FQGNSA. J gave up 5 bases and V 6 bases, and 13 bases lay outside the gene matches. CDR3 size: 18 residues. The CDR3 spells CASSSHSGLAGVGDTQYF. As DNA, the CDR3 is TGTGCCAGCAGTTCGCACTCGGGACTAGCGGGGGTGGGAGATACGCAGTATTTT.

This clone appeared once. The CDR3 loop is CASSEPRGLGYGYTF. The CDR3 DNA is TGTGCCAGCAGTGAACCCAGGGGTTTGGGCTATGGCTACACCTTC. The V gene is TRBV6-1, the J gene TRBJ1-2; possible D gene TRBD1, 6 bases. The ends were cut back, 2 bases at V and 4 bases at J, with 14 bases in the middle. CDR3 size: 15 residues. Germline V CDR1 and CDR2: MNHNS, SASEGT.

In nucleotides, the CDR3 is TGTGCCAGCAGTTACAGGCTACCCTCGACAGATACGCAGTATTTT. This encodes CASSYRLPSTDTQYF. J is TRBJ2-3 and V is TRBV6-6; no clear D. The germline gives CDR1 MNHNY, CDR2 SVGAGI (reference sequence). The CDR3 consists of 15 residues. Trimming cost V 2 bases and J 3 bases, with 12 bases left between them.